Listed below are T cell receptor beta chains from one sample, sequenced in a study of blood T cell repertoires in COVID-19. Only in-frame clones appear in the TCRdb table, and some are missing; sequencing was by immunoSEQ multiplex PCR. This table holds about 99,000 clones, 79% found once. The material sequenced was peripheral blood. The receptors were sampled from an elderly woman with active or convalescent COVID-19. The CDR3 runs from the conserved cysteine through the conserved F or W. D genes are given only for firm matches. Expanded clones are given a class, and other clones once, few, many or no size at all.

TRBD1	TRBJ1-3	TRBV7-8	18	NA	CASSLAPGQGLIGNTIYF	TGTGCCAGCAGCTTAGCGCCGGGACAGGGCTTGATTGGAAACACCATATATTTT
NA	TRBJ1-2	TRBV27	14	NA	CASSFNGQDYGYTF	TGTGCCAGCAGTTTTAATGGGCAGGACTATGGCTACACCTTC
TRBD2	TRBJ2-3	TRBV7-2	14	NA	CASGQAGGTDTQYF	TGTGCCAGCGGGCAGGCGGGGGGCACAGATACGCAGTATTTT
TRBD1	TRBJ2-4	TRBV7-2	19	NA	CASSLSGTGLSRAKNIQYF	TGTGCCAGCAGCTTATCCGGGACAGGGCTTTCCAGGGCCAAAAACATTCAGTACTTC
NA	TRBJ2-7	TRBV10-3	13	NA	CASHPDSSYEQYF	TGTGCCAGCCACCCCGACAGCTCCTACGAGCAGTACTTC
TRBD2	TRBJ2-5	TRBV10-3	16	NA	CAISESGEGHQETQYF	TGTGCCATCAGTGAGTCGGGGGAGGGACACCAAGAGACCCAGTACTTC
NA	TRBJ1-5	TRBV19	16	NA	CASSMYSSRSNQPQHF	TGTGCCAGTAGTATGTACAGTTCGAGAAGCAATCAGCCCCAGCATTTT
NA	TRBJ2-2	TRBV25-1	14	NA	CASSGKKGVGELFF	TGTGCCAGCAGTGGAAAAAAAGGGGTCGGGGAGCTGTTTTTT
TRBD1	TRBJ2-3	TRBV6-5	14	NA	CASADRGPSDTQYF	TGTGCCAGTGCAGACAGGGGACCTTCAGATACGCAGTATTTT
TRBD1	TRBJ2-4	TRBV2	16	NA	CASSDGTGLGGDIQYF	TGTGCCAGCAGTGATGGGACAGGGCTTGGGGGGGACATTCAGTACTTC
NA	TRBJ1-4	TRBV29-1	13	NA	CSVEDTRGEKLFF	TGCAGCGTTGAAGACACCCGGGGTGAAAAACTGTTTTTT
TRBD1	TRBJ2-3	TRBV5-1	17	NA	CASSYTGQGAYTDTQYF	TGTGCCAGCAGCTATACGGGACAGGGGGCTTACACAGATACGCAGTATTTT
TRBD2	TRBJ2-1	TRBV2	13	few	CASRGTSGREQFF	TGTGCCAGCAGGGGGACTAGCGGGAGGGAGCAGTTCTTC
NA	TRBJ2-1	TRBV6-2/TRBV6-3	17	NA	CASSYELVRGEYNEQFF	TGTGCCAGCAGTTACGAGTTGGTAAGGGGCGAGTACAATGAGCAGTTCTTC
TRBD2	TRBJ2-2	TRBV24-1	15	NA	CATSPSGRSAGELFF	TGTGCCACCAGCCCTAGCGGGAGGTCGGCCGGGGAGCTGTTTTTT
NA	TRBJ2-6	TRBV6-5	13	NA	CASRQAGANVLTF	TGTGCCAGCAGGCAGGCTGGGGCCAACGTCCTGACTTTC
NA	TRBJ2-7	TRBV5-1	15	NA	CASSLMAGRHYEQYF	TGCGCCAGCAGCTTGATGGCAGGGCGTCACTACGAGCAGTACTTC
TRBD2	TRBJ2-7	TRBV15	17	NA	CATSRGLAGGASYEQYF	TGTGCCACCAGCAGAGGCCTAGCGGGAGGGGCGTCCTACGAGCAGTACTTC
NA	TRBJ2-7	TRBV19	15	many	CASSPILGRSYEQYF	TGTGCCAGTAGCCCCATCTTGGGGCGGTCCTACGAGCAGTACTTC
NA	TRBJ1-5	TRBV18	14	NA	CASSSGTSDQPQHF	TGTGCCAGCTCATCAGGAACGTCGGATCAGCCCCAGCATTTT
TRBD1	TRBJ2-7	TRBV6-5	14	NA	CASRRTGGGFEQYF	TGTGCCAGCAGGAGGACAGGGGGCGGTTTCGAGCAGTACTTC
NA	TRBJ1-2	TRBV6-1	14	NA	CASSERTSVYGYTF	TGTGCCAGCAGTGAAAGGACTAGCGTTTATGGCTACACCTTC
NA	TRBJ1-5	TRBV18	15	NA	CASSPGGNSNQPQHF	TGTGCCAGCTCACCCGGAGGGAATAGCAATCAGCCCCAGCATTTT
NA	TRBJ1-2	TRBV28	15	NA	CASSSVYPRIYGYTF	TGTGCCAGCAGTTCGGTCTATCCGAGAATCTATGGCTACACCTTC
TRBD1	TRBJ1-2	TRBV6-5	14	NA	CASSQIRGQGQYTF	TGTGCCAGCAGCCAAATACGTGGACAGGGCCAGTACACCTTC
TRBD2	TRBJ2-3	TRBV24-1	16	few	CATSDAGTSRTDTQYF	TGTGCCACCAGTGACGCCGGGACTAGTCGTACAGATACGCAGTATTTT
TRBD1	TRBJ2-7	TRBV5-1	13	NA	CASSEDRAYEQYF	TGTGCCAGCAGCGAGGACAGGGCCTACGAGCAGTACTTC
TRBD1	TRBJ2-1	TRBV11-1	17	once	CASSLAVAGGVFNEQFF	TGTGCCAGCAGCTTAGCTGTCGCAGGGGGTGTCTTCAATGAGCAGTTCTTC
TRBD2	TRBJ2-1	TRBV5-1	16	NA	CASSLASSGVSNEQFF	TGCGCCAGCAGCTTAGCTTCGAGCGGGGTCTCGAATGAGCAGTTCTTC
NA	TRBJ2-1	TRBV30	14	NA	CACPSRDSYNEQFF	TGTGCCTGCCCGTCCCGGGACTCCTACAATGAGCAGTTCTTC
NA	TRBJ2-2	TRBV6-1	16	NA	CASSGGRVANTGELFF	TGTGCCAGCAGTGGTGGCAGGGTAGCTAACACCGGGGAGCTGTTTTTT
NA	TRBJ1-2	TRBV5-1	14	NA	CASSLMQGYYGYTF	TGTGCCAGCAGCTTGATGCAGGGGTACTATGGCTACACCTTC
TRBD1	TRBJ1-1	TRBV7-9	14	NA	CASIQGQMNTEAFF	TGTGCCAGCATTCAGGGACAGATGAACACTGAAGCTTTCTTT
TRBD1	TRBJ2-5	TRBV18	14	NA	CASSPRGMEETQYF	TGTGCCAGCTCACCCAGGGGGATGGAAGAGACCCAGTACTTC
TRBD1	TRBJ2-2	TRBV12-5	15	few	CASGLGQGRAGELFF	TGTGCTAGTGGTTTGGGACAGGGACGGGCCGGGGAGCTGTTTTTT
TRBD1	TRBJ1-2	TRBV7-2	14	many	CASSTPGGFWGYTF	TGTGCCAGCAGCACCCCAGGGGGGTTCTGGGGCTACACCTTC
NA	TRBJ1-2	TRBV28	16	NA	CASSENIPTSPGGYTF	TGTGCCAGCAGTGAGAACATCCCCACGTCCCCCGGGGGCTACACCTTC
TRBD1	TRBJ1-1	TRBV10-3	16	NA	CAISELGQGGSTEAFF	TGTGCCATCAGTGAGTTAGGACAGGGAGGAAGCACTGAAGCTTTCTTT
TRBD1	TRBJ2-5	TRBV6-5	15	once	CASRTPGRGKETQYF	TGTGCCAGCAGGACCCCGGGCAGGGGGAAGGAGACCCAGTACTTC
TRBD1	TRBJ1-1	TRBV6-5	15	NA	CASSRPGQGAAEAFF	TGTGCCAGCAGCCGGCCGGGACAGGGGGCGGCTGAAGCTTTCTTT
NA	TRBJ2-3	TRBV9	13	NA	CASSATSTDTQYF	TGTGCCAGCAGCGCCACTAGCACAGATACGCAGTATTTT
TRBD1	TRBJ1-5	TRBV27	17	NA	CASSFRGQQYSNQPQHF	TGTGCCAGCAGTTTCCGGGGACAGCAGTATAGCAATCAGCCCCAGCATTTT
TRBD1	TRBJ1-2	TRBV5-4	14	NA	CASSRDRGPGGYTF	TGTGCCAGCAGCCGCGACAGGGGTCCAGGGGGCTACACCTTC